A selection of T cell receptor beta chains follows, all from one sample in a study of blood T cell repertoires in COVID-19. Assay used: immunoSEQ multiplex PCR; TCRdb lists only in-frame clones, some missing. The sample yields nearly 350,000 clones, around nine tenths seen once. Sequencing was done on a sample of peripheral blood. Receptor source: a woman in her seventies with COVID-19, enrolled during active disease. Each CDR3 is given with its conserved first and last residue.

J	V	CDR3
TRBJ1-2	TRBV2	CASRGDSNYGYTF
TRBJ1-4	TRBV4-3	CASSKGGGSGLRLFF
TRBJ1-2	TRBV10-3	CAISESGGGGYTF
TRBJ1-2	TRBV7-2	CASSLGAGNYGYTF
TRBJ1-1	TRBV7-8	CASSLALGGNTEAFF
TRBJ1-2	TRBV7-2	CASSLGFQYGYTF
TRBJ1-6	TRBV6-1	CASSEGVPGRPLHF
TRBJ2-3	TRBV20-1	CSASGGTQYF
TRBJ1-3	TRBV2	CASSEAPSGNTIYF
TRBJ1-1	TRBV10-3	CAISEGTVAFF
TRBJ1-2	TRBV4-2	CASSPEEGGGYTF
TRBJ2-6	TRBV27	CASSFLSGANVLTF
TRBJ1-4	TRBV19	CASRPTGGEEKLFF
TRBJ1-4	TRBV27	CASSTRTGSGKLFF
TRBJ2-2	TRBV5-1	CASSGTAGTGELFF
TRBJ1-5	TRBV2	CASGKPGGADPQHF